These 4 T cell receptor beta chains were sequenced from one sample in a study of T cells in narcolepsy. Method: immunoSEQ multiplex PCR; TCRdb's copy keeps in-frame clones and lacks some. The table records 25,000 to 35,000 clones, under 90% of them present only once. Specimen: CD45RA- memory CD4+ T cells from PBMCs. These receptors came from a human donor with narcolepsy.

The rearrangement uses TRBV5-1 and TRBJ1-1; D is unresolved. Per germline, CDR1 SGHRS and CDR2 YFSETQ. Between the trimmed V and J ends, which lost 0 bases and 9 bases, there was a span of 12 bases. This CDR3 comprises 13 residues. CDR3 nucleotide sequence: TGCGCCAGCAGCTTGGGGGCCGGGATAAAAGCTTTCTTT. It is translated as CASSLGAGIKAFF. The complete variable domain, with remaining parts taken from reference TRBV5-1 and TRBJ1-1, reads KAGVTQTPRYLIKTRGQQVTLSCSPISGHRSVSWYQQTPGQGLQFLFEYFSETQRNKGNFPGRFSGRQFSNSRSEMNVSTLELGDSALYLCASSLGAGIKAFFGQGTRLTVV.

The CDR3 sequence: CASSSTRGTGELFF. CDR3 DNA sequence: TGTGCCAGCAGCTCGACTAGGGGCACCGGGGAGCTGTTTTTT. The V call is TRBV7-9, the J call TRBJ2-2; tentatively, D is TRBD2 (6 bases). Deletions cut 4 bases from V and 4 bases from J, with 10 bases between. Germline V gene sequence: CDR1 SEHNR, CDR2 FQNEAQ (reference sequence). The CDR3 sequence is 14 residues long.

The chain is built from TRBV12-5 and TRBJ2-1, with TRBD2 identical over 12 bases. This CDR3 spans 15 amino acids. Germline V gene data show CDR1 as LGHNT and CDR2 as FRNRAP. With V trimmed by 1 base and J by 9 bases, 4 bases remained unmatched. CDR3 sequence (DNA): TGTGCTAGTGGTTTGGGACTAGCGGGGGATCGTGAGCAGTTCTTC. As protein: CASGLGLAGDREQFF.

The chain employs TRBV28 and TRBJ1-1; no definite D call. Trimming cost V 6 bases and J 1 base, with 3 bases left between them. Germline lookup yields CDR1 MDHEN and CDR2 SYDVKM. This CDR3 is 11 amino acids long. The CDR3 spells CASRENTEAFF. The CDR3 DNA sequence: TGTGCCAGCAGAGAGAACACTGAAGCTTTCTTT. The variable domain in full, completed from reference TRBV28 and TRBJ1-1, reads DVKVTQSSRYLVKRTGEKVFLECVQDMDHENMFWYRQDPGLGLRLIYFSYDVKMKEKGDIPEGYSVSREKKERFSLILESASTNQTSMYLCASRENTEAFFGQGTRLTVV.